This passage covers 17 T cell receptor beta chains from one sample sequenced in a study of blood T cell repertoires in COVID-19 (dated by TCRdb to the early 2020s). Receptor amplification or capture employed the immunoSEQ multiplex PCR assay. TCRdb took this table from immuneACCESS and kept in-frame rearrangements with V and J called. Such tables lack part of the clones; where checked against another copy, unresolved V genes explain under half of the gap, and the rest is unexplained. The sample table lists approximately 180,000 clones, approximately 90% of them with a count of one. The ten largest clones add up to approximately 0.48% of the sample. The sample comprised peripheral blood. The receptor set was obtained from a man aged 45 to 65 with acute or convalescent COVID-19.

The chain joins TRBV27 to TRBJ2-1; TRBD2 might be the D (7 bases). This CDR3 is built from 14 residues. Germline V gene sequence: CDR1 MNHEY, CDR2 SMNVEV (reference sequence). Trimming cost V 2 bases and J 7 bases, with 12 bases left between them. CDR3 loop: CASSLIGGGNEQFF. CDR3 nucleotide sequence: TGTGCCAGCAGTTTAATAGGGGGGGGTAATGAGCAGTTCTTC.

Written as DNA, the CDR3 is TGTGCCAGCTCACCAAGGACTAGCGGGAGTGATACGCAGTATTTT. The encoded protein is CASSPRTSGSDTQYF. The chain uses TRBV18 and TRBJ2-3, with 13 bases that match TRBD2. The V and J ends lost 2 bases and 6 bases, in that order; junction bases with no gene match: 2. Per the germline V gene, CDR1 is KGHSH and CDR2 is LQKENI. CDR3 length: 15 residues. Supplemented by reference TRBV18 and TRBJ2-3, the full variable domain reads NAGVMQNPRHLVRRRGQEARLRCSPMKGHSHVYWYRQLPEEGLKFMVYLQKENIIDESGMPKERFSAEFPKEGPSILRIQQVVRGDSAAYFCASSPRTSGSDTQYFGPGTRLTVL.

The chain's CDR3 is CASSYRGLTDTQYF. The DNA for the CDR3 is TGTGCCAGCAGCTACAGGGGACTCACAGATACGCAGTATTTT. The chain joins TRBV13 to TRBJ2-3, with TRBD1 as a possible D gene (7 bases). The ends were cut back, 4 bases at V and 2 bases at J, with 10 bases in the middle. Germline loops: CDR1 PRHDT, CDR2 FYEKMQ (reference sequence). The length of the CDR3 is 14 residues.

The chain carries TRBV21-1 and TRBJ2-2; TRBD1, the D gene given by the table, was not confirmed from the DNA. TRBV21-1 represents a pseudogene. CDR3 length equals 17 residues. CDR3 DNA sequence: TGTGCCAGCAGCACCTCTAGGACAACTCCTAACACCGGGGAGCTGTTTTTT. Protein product: CASSTSRTTPNTGELFF.

V is TRBV19 and J is TRBJ2-1; possibly TRBD2 for D (6 bases). Trimming cost V 3 bases and J 0 bases, with 21 bases left between them. The V gene's germline CDR1 is LNHDA and CDR2 SQIVND (reference sequence). This CDR3 contains 19 residues. This CDR3 reads CASSILRRGWRSSYNEQFF. CDR3 in DNA: TGTGCCAGTAGTATCCTTCGGAGGGGATGGAGGAGCTCCTACAATGAGCAGTTCTTC.

The chain recombines TRBV27 with TRBJ2-7; D is possibly TRBD1 (5 bases). This CDR3 spans 13 amino acids. Trimming removed 8 bases from V and 4 bases from J, with 15 bases in between. Germline V gene sequence: CDR1 MNHEY, CDR2 SMNVEV (reference sequence). CDR3 protein: CASGPGSFYEQYV. CDR3 bases: TGTGCCAGCGGGCCAGGGTCTTTTTACGAGCAGTACGTC.

This chain connects TRBV2 to TRBJ2-5; weak D call: TRBD2 (5 bases). CDR3 length: 13 residues. The V and J ends lost 8 bases and 3 bases respectively, with 13 bases between them. Germline assignment: CDR1 SNHLY and CDR2 FYNNEI. As DNA, the CDR3 is TGTGCCAGCCGGAGCGGCTCCGAAGAGACCCAGTACTTC. It yields the protein CASRSGSEETQYF.

This clone was recorded only once. The chain joins TRBV5-6 to TRBJ1-1; TRBD1 aligns across 10 bases. The CDR3 is 15 amino acids. Trimming cost V 3 bases and J 10 bases; bases outside gene matches: 12. Germline lookup yields CDR1 SGHDT and CDR2 YYEEEE. CDR3 nucleotide sequence: TGTGCCAGCAGCTCAAGGACAGGGGGGAACTTCGGAGCTTTCTTT. Its protein product is CASSSRTGGNFGAFF.

The rearrangement links TRBV27 to TRBJ2-1; 12 nucleotides line up with TRBD2. CDR3 length: 15 residues. CDR1 MNHEY and CDR2 SMNVEV come from the germline V gene (reference sequence). The junction had 8 bases not matched to a gene; V was cut back by 5 bases and J by 9 bases. The CDR3 bases are TGTGCCAGCAGTATAGGACTAGCGGGACAGGGTGAGCAGTTCTTC. It translates to CASSIGLAGQGEQFF.

The DNA for the CDR3 is TGTGCCAGCAGATACCGGACAGGAGTATCACCCCTCCACTTT. Protein: CASRYRTGVSPLHF. The V call is TRBV28, the J call TRBJ1-6, with 7 positions matching TRBD1. V was clipped by 6 bases and J by 10 bases; unmatched bases: 9. Germline values: CDR1 MDHEN, CDR2 SYDVKM. This CDR3 has 14 residues. Full variable domain (rest looked up from reference TRBV28 and TRBJ1-6): DVKVTQSSRYLVKRTGEKVFLECVQDMDHENMFWYRQDPGLGLRLIYFSYDVKMKEKGDIPEGYSVSREKKERFSLILESASTNQTSMYLCASRYRTGVSPLHFGNGTRLTVT.

V gene TRBV5-1 combines with J gene TRBJ2-7, with D hard to call. This CDR3 contains 14 residues. CDR1 and CDR2 (germline): SGHRS, YFSETQ. V lost 0 bases and J 2 bases, leaving 9 bases between the germline ends. The CDR3 spells CASSLDPAAYEQYF. The CDR3 DNA is TGCGCCAGCAGCTTGGATCCCGCGGCCTACGAGCAGTACTTC. The whole variable domain, filled in from reference TRBV5-1 and TRBJ2-7, reads KAGVTQTPRYLIKTRGQQVTLSCSPISGHRSVSWYQQTPGQGLQFLFEYFSETQRNKGNFPGRFSGRQFSNSRSEMNVSTLELGDSALYLCASSLDPAAYEQYFGPGTRLTVT.

The rearrangement joins TRBV6-5 to TRBJ2-2; TRBD1 is a possible D gene (6 bases). V was shortened by 7 bases and J by 2 bases, with 14 bases between the two germline ends. Germline V lookup: CDR1 MNHEY, CDR2 SVGAGI. The CDR3 is 15 amino acids. CDR3: CASKSGTTNTGELFF. The DNA for the CDR3 is TGTGCCAGCAAGTCCGGGACAACTAACACCGGGGAGCTGTTTTTT.

This chain joins TRBV7-8 and TRBJ2-2; 8 bases match TRBD2. Germline values: CDR1 SGHVS, CDR2 FQNEAQ. V trimming: 1 base; J trimming: 4 bases; junction bases outside the gene matches: 2. The length of the CDR3 is 15 residues. CDR3: CASSLVAGGTGELFF. CDR3 bases: TGTGCCAGCAGCTTAGTGGCGGGAGGCACCGGGGAGCTGTTTTTT.

There are a few counts of this clone. The chain joins TRBV28 to TRBJ2-7; D may be TRBD1 (6 bases). V lost 1 base and J lost 2, with 15 bases in between. The CDR3 spans 16 residues. In germline, CDR1 is MDHEN, CDR2 SYDVKM. The CDR3 DNA sequence: TGTGCCAGCAGTTTATCCTCCCTGACAGGTACCTACGAGCAGTACTTC. This sequence encodes CASSLSSLTGTYEQYF.

The V and J genes are TRBV30 and TRBJ1-5, with TRBD1 as a possible D gene (5 bases). V lost 0 bases and J lost 5, with 8 bases in between. Germline CDR1 GTSNPN, CDR2 SVGIG (reference sequence). CDR3 size: 13 residues. This CDR3 is CAWSVSGHQPQHF. The CDR3 DNA follows: TGTGCCTGGAGTGTATCAGGGCATCAGCCCCAGCATTTT. Full variable domain (outside the CDR3, taken from reference TRBV30 and TRBJ1-5): SQTIHQWPATLVQPVGSPLSLECTVEGTSNPNLYWYRQAAGRGLQLLFYSVGIGQISSEVPQNLSASRPQDRQFILSSKKLLLSDSGFYLCAWSVSGHQPQHFGDGTRLSIL.

The chain is built from TRBV4-3 and TRBJ2-3; 8 bases align to TRBD2. V lost 7 bases, J lost 2 bases, and 5 bases stayed unmatched. The germline V gene encodes CDR1 LGHNA and CDR2 YSLEER. This CDR3 region has 14 residues. In nucleotides, the CDR3 is TGCGCCAGCATTGGGCGGGGGGACACAGATACGCAGTATTTT. Its translation is CASIGRGDTDTQYF.

V usage is TRBV7-9 and J usage is TRBJ1-1; TRBD1 agrees at 9 bases. CDR3 length: 15 amino acids. The V segment lost 4 bases and the J segment 1 base; nucleotides outside the gene matches: 4. Germline V lookup: CDR1 SEHNR, CDR2 FQNEAQ (reference sequence). The CDR3 DNA is TGTGCCAGCAGCTACATACAGGGGGCGAACACTGAAGCTTTCTTT. It encodes CASSYIQGANTEAFF.